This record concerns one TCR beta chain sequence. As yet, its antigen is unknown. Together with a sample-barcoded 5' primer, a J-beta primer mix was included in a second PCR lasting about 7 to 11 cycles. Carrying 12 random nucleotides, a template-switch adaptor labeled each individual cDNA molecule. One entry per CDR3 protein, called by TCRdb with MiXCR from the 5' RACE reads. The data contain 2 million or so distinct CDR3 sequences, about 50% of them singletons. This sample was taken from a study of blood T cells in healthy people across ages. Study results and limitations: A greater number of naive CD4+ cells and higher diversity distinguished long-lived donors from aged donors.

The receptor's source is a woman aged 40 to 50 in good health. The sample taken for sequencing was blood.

CDR3 sequence: CASSAQEGFEQFF. CDR3 DNA: TGTGCCAGCTCAGCTCAGGAGGGGTTTGAGCAGTTCTTC. The chain links TRBV12-3 or TRBV12-4 to TRBJ2-1; perhaps TRBD2 as D (6 bases). CDR3 size: 13 residues. With 8 bases removed from V and 9 bases from J, the gap between germline ends came to 17 bases.